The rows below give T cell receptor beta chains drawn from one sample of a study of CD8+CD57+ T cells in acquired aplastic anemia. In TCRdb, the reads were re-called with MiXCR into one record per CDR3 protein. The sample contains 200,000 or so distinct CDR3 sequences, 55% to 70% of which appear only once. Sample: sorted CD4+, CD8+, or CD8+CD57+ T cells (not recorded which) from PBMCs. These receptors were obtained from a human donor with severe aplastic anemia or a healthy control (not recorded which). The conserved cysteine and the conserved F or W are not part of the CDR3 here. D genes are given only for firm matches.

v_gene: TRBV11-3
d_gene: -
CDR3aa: ASSLGYTRTAQY

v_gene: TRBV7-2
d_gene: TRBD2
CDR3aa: ASSLDPSGSYEQY

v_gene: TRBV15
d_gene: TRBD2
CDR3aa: ATSRGLAGNSYEQF

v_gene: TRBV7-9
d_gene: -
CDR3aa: ATLMSANEQF

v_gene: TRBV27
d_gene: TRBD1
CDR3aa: ASSGTGANTGELF

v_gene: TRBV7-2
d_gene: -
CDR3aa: ASSPLPGEGGELF

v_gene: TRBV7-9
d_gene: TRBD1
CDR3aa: ASSQRTGGNQPQH

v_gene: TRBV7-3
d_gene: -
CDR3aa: ASSRQQERGNSPLH

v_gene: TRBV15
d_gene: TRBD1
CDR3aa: ATSRASGQSGDTQY

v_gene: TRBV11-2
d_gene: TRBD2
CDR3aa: ASSSTSRETQY

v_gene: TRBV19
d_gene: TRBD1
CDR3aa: ASRGTGVTEAF

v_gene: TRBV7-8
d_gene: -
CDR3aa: ASSFSPSTDTQY

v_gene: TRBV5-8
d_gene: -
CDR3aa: ASSPLERQPQH

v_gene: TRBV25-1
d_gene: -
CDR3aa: ASSVSLGRYEQY